Listed below are T cell receptor beta chains from one sample, sequenced in a study of beta chain features in type 1 diabetes. Profiled with immunoSEQ multiplex PCR; TCRdb holds only in-frame clones, not every one. The profile shows 900,000 or so clones, roughly 16% of them singletons. The sample consisted of naive CD4+ T cells from blood. The receptors stem from a woman aged 18-29 years in good health. Both conserved end residues are part of each CDR3. A D gene is named only where the DNA matches it firmly. Expanded clones get a size class; other rows say once, few or many, or leave the size out.

TRBD1	few	TRBV28	TRBJ2-1	TGTGCCACTTCGGACAGGGTAGATGAGCAGTTCTTC	CATSDRVDEQFF
TRBD1	.	TRBV19	TRBJ2-3	TGTGCCATTTCGACAGGGTCCACAGATACGCAGTATTTT	CAISTGSTDTQYF
.	few	TRBV6-1	TRBJ2-3	TGTGCCACAAAGGAGCCTAGCACAGATACGCAGTATTTT	CATKEPSTDTQYF
TRBD1	.	TRBV18	TRBJ1-1	TGTGCCAGCTCACCGAACAGGGGGCACACTGAAGCTTTCTTT	CASSPNRGHTEAFF
TRBD1	.	TRBV6-1	TRBJ1-4	TGTGCCAGCAGTCGCGGACAGGGACCTAATGAAAAACTGTTTTTT	CASSRGQGPNEKLFF
TRBD1	.	TRBV6-6	TRBJ1-5	TGTGCCAGCAGTTACTCTGGGGGACAGGGGGCACAGCCCCAGCATTTT	CASSYSGGQGAQPQHF
TRBD1	.	TRBV7-2	TRBJ2-7	TGTGCCAGCAGCCTACAGGGGGCCCTTGCCCAGCAGTACTTC	CASSLQGALAQQYF
.	.	TRBV5-1	TRBJ1-2	TGCGCCAGCACTCGGGACCCATCGTTCTATGGCTACACCTTC	CASTRDPSFYGYTF
.	.	TRBV7-2	TRBJ2-1	TGTGCCAGCAGCTTAAGAATCACTGGCGGGAATTACAATGAGCAGTTCTTC	CASSLRITGGNYNEQFF
.	.	TRBV7-2	TRBJ2-3	TGTGCCAGCAGCTTAACGCTAGTTCGCACAGATACGCAGTATTTT	CASSLTLVRTDTQYF
.	.	TRBV6-5	TRBJ2-3	TGTGCCAGCAGTTACTCTGGCAGTCCCCCAGATACGCAGTATTTT	CASSYSGSPPDTQYF
.	.	TRBV15	TRBJ2-1	TGTGCCACCAGCAGAGACGGGGGTTGGAATGAGCAGTTCTTC	CATSRDGGWNEQFF
TRBD2	.	TRBV5-6	TRBJ2-5	TGTGCCAGCAGCTTAACTAGCGGGGTAGAGACCCAGTACTTC	CASSLTSGVETQYF
TRBD2	.	TRBV7-3	TRBJ2-1	TGTGCCAGCAGCTTAGACGGGACTAGCGGACGCTACAATGAGCAGTTCTTC	CASSLDGTSGRYNEQFF
TRBD1	few	TRBV29-1	TRBJ2-7	TGCAGCATCCGGACAGGGGGGTTGTACGAGCAGTACTTC	CSIRTGGLYEQYF
.	few	TRBV6-6	TRBJ1-2	TGTGCCAGCAGTTACACAAGACAGAGTAAATATGGCTACACCTTC	CASSYTRQSKYGYTF
TRBD2	few	TRBV4-2	TRBJ2-1	TGTGCCAGCAGCCAAGTCGTTCGGGGCGGGAGATACAATGAGCAGTTCTTC	CASSQVVRGGRYNEQFF
TRBD1	few	TRBV7-9	TRBJ2-1	TGTGCCAGCAACCGAGACAGGGGGCGCGGGAATGAGCAGTTCTTC	CASNRDRGRGNEQFF
.	few	TRBV7-2	TRBJ1-5	TGTGCCAGCAGCTTAGAGGTGGGGCGGCAGCCCCAGCATTTT	CASSLEVGRQPQHF
.	.	TRBV5-1	TRBJ1-3	TGCGCCAGCAGTCCCGGGAATTCTGGAAACACCATATATTTT	CASSPGNSGNTIYF
.	few	TRBV7-9	TRBJ2-7	TGTGCCAGCAGCCTAGGGGATCTAAAGCAGTACTTC	CASSLGDLKQYF
.	few	TRBV11-1	TRBJ2-7	TGTGCCAGCAGCTTACGCCAGGGGTCAGGGGAGCAGTACTTC	CASSLRQGSGEQYF
.	.	TRBV28	TRBJ2-2	TGTGCCAGCAGTTTCCTGAACACCGGGGAGCTGTTTTTT	CASSFLNTGELFF
.	few	TRBV5-1	TRBJ2-7	TGCGCCAGCAGCTTGTCGGGCGAGCAGTACTTC	CASSLSGEQYF
.	few	TRBV28	TRBJ2-1	TGTGCCAGCAGTTTGGACCCAAACATCCTCAATGAGCAGTTCTTC	CASSLDPNILNEQFF
.	few	TRBV28	TRBJ1-5	TGTGCCAGCACCATCCCCGGCAATCAGCCCCAGCATTTT	CASTIPGNQPQHF
.	.	TRBV5-6	TRBJ1-5	TGTGCCAGCAGCTTGACGACAGAATATAGCAATCAGCCCCAGCATTTT	CASSLTTEYSNQPQHF
.	.	TRBV5-4	TRBJ2-7	TGTGCCAGCAGCTTGAATTCCTACGAGCAGTACTTC	CASSLNSYEQYF
TRBD1	few	TRBV7-9	TRBJ1-2	TGTGCCAGCAGCTCGCTGGACAGGGTTCATGGCTACACCTTC	CASSSLDRVHGYTF
.	few	TRBV4-3	TRBJ2-7	TGCGCCAGCAGCCAACAGGGAGTGAGCTCCTACGAGCAGTACTTC	CASSQQGVSSYEQYF
TRBD2	few	TRBV4-3	TRBJ2-1	TGCGCCAGCAGCCAAGTTTCTCGGACTAGCGGATACAATGAGCAGTTCTTC	CASSQVSRTSGYNEQFF
.	.	TRBV28	TRBJ2-5	TGTGCCAGCAGTTTCGGCCCTAAGATGACCCAGTACTTC	CASSFGPKMTQYF
TRBD1	.	TRBV5-1	TRBJ2-7	TGCGCCAGCAGCTTGCTCGGGACAGGGAAATACGAGCAGTACTTC	CASSLLGTGKYEQYF
.	.	TRBV6-5	TRBJ2-7	TGTGCCAGCAGACCAGGACAGAACTCCTACGAGCAGTACTTC	CASRPGQNSYEQYF
.	.	TRBV28	TRBJ1-2	TGTGCCAGCAGTTTAGGACGGGGGAGGACCTTTAACTATGGCTACACCTTC	CASSLGRGRTFNYGYTF
.	few	TRBV7-2	TRBJ2-3	TGTGCCAGCACAGGGGTAAGCACAGATACGCAGTATTTT	CASTGVSTDTQYF
.	many	TRBV21-1	TRBJ2-6	TGTGCCAGCAGCATACCTTTGCCGGGACAGGCCAACTCTGGGGCCAACGTCCTGACTTTC	CASSIPLPGQANSGANVLTF
.	few	TRBV2	TRBJ1-1	TGTGCAGCTACGGCAGGGAGGGGTACTGAAGCTTTCTTT	CAATAGRGTEAFF
.	.	TRBV5-6	TRBJ2-5	TGTGCCAGCAGCTTGGTCAGGGAGACCCAGTACTTC	CASSLVRETQYF
.	few	TRBV29-1	TRBJ2-7	TGCAGCGTTTCAGTCGCCTACGAGCAGTACTTC	CSVSVAYEQYF
.	few	TRBV6-6	TRBJ2-1	TGTGCCAGCACGGCGGGATGGGGTGAGCAGTTCTTC	CASTAGWGEQFF
TRBD1	.	TRBV28	TRBJ1-5	TGTGCCAGCAGTTGGGACAGGGGAGTTTCGGCTAGCAATCAGCCCCAGCATTTT	CASSWDRGVSASNQPQHF
.	.	TRBV7-2	TRBJ2-5	.	CASNFRGPRETQYF
.	.	TRBV21-1	TRBJ1-2	TGTGCCAGCAGCAAGCCCGGGACGGATAACTATGGCTACACCTTC	CASSKPGTDNYGYTF
.	few	TRBV2	TRBJ2-5	TGTGCCAGCAGCCAGCTCCAAGAGACCCAGTACTTC	CASSQLQETQYF
.	few	TRBV29-1	TRBJ2-5	TGCAGCGTTGAAGATCTTGGGGCAGGAAAAGAACGGGAGACCCAGTACTTC	CSVEDLGAGKERETQYF
.	few	TRBV28	TRBJ2-1	TGTGCCAGCAGTGAGTCGACCGCTCTTGAGCAGTTCTTC	CASSESTALEQFF
TRBD1	few	TRBV6-6	TRBJ1-1	TGTGCCAGCAGTGGACAGGGGAGAAACACTGAAGCTTTCTTT	CASSGQGRNTEAFF
.	few	TRBV7-3	TRBJ2-3	TGTGCCAGCACCCAAAAGCAGGGACATTACACAGATACGCAGTATTTT	CASTQKQGHYTDTQYF
.	.	TRBV28	TRBJ2-1	TGTGCCAGCAAGGACGTACGGGGAGTTGGGGCCAATGAGCAGTTCTTC	CASKDVRGVGANEQFF
.	few	TRBV11-2	TRBJ2-2	TGTGCCAGCAGCTCCAACAGGGCCTCGACCGGGGAGCTGTTTTTT	CASSSNRASTGELFF
.	few	TRBV14	TRBJ2-1	TGTGCCAGCAGCCAACGGTTTGATCTGATAGGGGACGAGCAGTTCTTC	CASSQRFDLIGDEQFF